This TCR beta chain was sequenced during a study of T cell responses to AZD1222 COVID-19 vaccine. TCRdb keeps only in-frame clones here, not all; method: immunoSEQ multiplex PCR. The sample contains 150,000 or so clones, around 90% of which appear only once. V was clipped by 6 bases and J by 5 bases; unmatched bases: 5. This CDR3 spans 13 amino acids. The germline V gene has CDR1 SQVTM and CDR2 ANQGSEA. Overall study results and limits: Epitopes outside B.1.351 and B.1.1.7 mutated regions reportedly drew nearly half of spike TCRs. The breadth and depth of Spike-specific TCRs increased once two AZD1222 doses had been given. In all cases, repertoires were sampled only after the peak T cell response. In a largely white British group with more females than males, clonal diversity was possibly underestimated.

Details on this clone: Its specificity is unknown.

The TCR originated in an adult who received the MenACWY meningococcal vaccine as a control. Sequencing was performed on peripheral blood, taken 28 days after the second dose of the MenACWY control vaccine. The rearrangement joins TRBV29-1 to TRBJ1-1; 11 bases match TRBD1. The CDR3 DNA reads TGCAGCGTCCGGGACAGGGGGAGGACTGAAGCTTTCTTT. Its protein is CSVRDRGRTEAFF.